Sequencing of this T cell receptor (beta chain) was carried out in a study of T cells in tumors after PD-1 blockade. Study as a whole: No patient had prior checkpoint blockade, systemic immunosuppression, or radiotherapy within 4 weeks. Patients received pembrolizumab 200 mg every 3 weeks or cemiplimab 350 mg every 2 weeks. Points from the study as a whole: Peripheral recruitment is suggested, as some novel exhausted tumor clones were in pre-treatment blood.

Assay used: immunoSEQ multiplex PCR; TCRdb lists only in-frame clones, some missing. This sample has almost 35,000 clones, with about three quarters found just once. As to this clone: The antigen is unknown.

The CDR3 is 15 residues long. V lost 0 bases, J lost 2 bases, and 11 bases lay in between. The germline V gene encodes CDR1 LGHNA and CDR2 YNFKEQ. This clonotype originated in a human donor with basal cell carcinoma. V gene TRBV4-2 combines with J gene TRBJ2-7, with TRBD2 as a possible D gene (6 bases). The sequenced sample was PBMCs, obtained after anti-PD-1 treatment. CDR3 residues: CASSQEGSGPYEQYF. CDR3 coding DNA: TGTGCCAGCAGCCAAGAAGGTAGCGGTCCCTACGAGCAGTACTTC.